This T cell receptor beta chain derives from a study of early T cells in non-severe SARS-CoV-2 infection. Looking at the study overall: With bulk RNA from unsorted whole blood as input, sequencing yielded unpaired chains. Study-wide results and limits: VDJdb-based annotation leaned toward anti-spike CD8 responses and missed private and CD4 specificities.

V lost 1 base to trimming and J lost 5 bases; unmatched junction nucleotides: 4. Germline CDR1 is SEHNR and CDR2 is FQNEAQ (reference sequence). The CDR3 is made up of 16 amino acids. This clonotype was detected ten times or more. No antigen is known for it. Individual cDNA molecules each received unique molecular identifiers attached to them. TCRdb used MiXCR to reprocess the 5' RACE reads, holding one entry per CDR3 protein. Found here are roughly 66,000 distinct CDR3 sequences, roughly 9% of them singletons; the top ten hold approximately 3%. The sample was whole blood. The chain is built from TRBV7-9 and TRBJ2-1, with 11 nucleotides matching TRBD2. The sequence came from an adult who was a healthcare worker with PCR-confirmed SARS-CoV-2 infection or an uninfected control (not recorded which). The CDR3 region has the DNA TGTGCCAGCAGCTTAGGTGGACTAGCGGGCAACAATGAGCAGTTCTTC. This codes for CASSLGGLAGNNEQFF.